The 31 T cell receptor beta chains given below trace back to one sample, sequenced in a study of blood T cell repertoires in COVID-19. Profiling relied on immunoSEQ multiplex PCR, and the TCRdb table lists in-frame clones only, not all of them. The sample has about 200,000 clones, roughly nine tenths seen once; the top ten hold 0.65% to 0.95%. Sequencing was performed on peripheral blood. These receptors all stem from a woman between 70 and 85 years old with acute or convalescent COVID-19.

The V and J genes are TRBV18 and TRBJ1-6; TRBD1 aligns across 8 bases. This CDR3 contains 17 residues. Germline-derived CDR1 and CDR2 are KGHSH and LQKENI. The ends lost 3 bases at V and 7 bases at J; junction bases unmatched: 11. This chain's CDR3 is CASSPRSGGGLNSPLHF. The CDR3 DNA sequence: TGTGCCAGCTCACCCCGGTCAGGGGGCGGACTAAATTCACCCCTCCACTTT.

V gene TRBV5-1 combines with J gene TRBJ1-1; possibly TRBD1 for D (6 bases). CDR3 length equals 13 residues. Germline V gives CDR1 SGHRS, CDR2 YFSETQ. V was pared by 4 bases and J by 5 bases, with 12 bases between. CDR3 sequence (DNA): TGCGCCAGCAGCCCAGGGGTCGGAACTGAAGCTTTCTTT. This gives the protein CASSPGVGTEAFF. Variable domain in full (rest from reference TRBV5-1 and TRBJ1-1): KAGVTQTPRYLIKTRGQQVTLSCSPISGHRSVSWYQQTPGQGLQFLFEYFSETQRNKGNFPGRFSGRQFSNSRSEMNVSTLELGDSALYLCASSPGVGTEAFFGQGTRLTVV.

This clone was seen a handful of times. The V and J genes are TRBV4-3 and TRBJ1-2; TRBD1 aligns across 7 bases. The CDR3 totals 14 residues. CDR1 and CDR2 (germline): LGHNA, YSLEER. The V and J ends lost 4 bases and 3 bases, in that order; junction bases with no gene match: 5. CDR3 in DNA: TGCGCCAGCAGCCCGGGGACAGCTTACTATGGCTACACCTTC. Protein: CASSPGTAYYGYTF.

The genes are TRBV27 and TRBJ2-2, with unresolved D. The germline V gene has CDR1 MNHEY and CDR2 SMNVEV (reference sequence). The V and J ends lost 3 bases and 3 bases respectively, with 8 bases between them. This CDR3 comprises 14 residues. This chain's CDR3 is CASSLFQDTGELFF. The CDR3 bases are TGTGCCAGCAGTTTGTTCCAGGACACCGGGGAGCTGTTTTTT.

This clone was seen a handful of times. This chain links TRBV4-1 with TRBJ2-3; TRBD2 matches 7 bases. The J segment lost 0 bases and the V segment lost 5 bases, leaving 8 bases of the junction unmatched. The CDR3 has 16 amino acids. CDR1 and CDR2 from the germline V gene are MGHRA and YSYEKL. CDR3: CASSSGLVPSTDTQYF. In nucleotides, the CDR3 is TGCGCCAGCAGCAGCGGACTAGTTCCTAGCACAGATACGCAGTATTTT.

The V and J genes are TRBV5-1 and TRBJ1-2; D call uncertain. The CDR3 has 16 amino acids. V was pared by 4 bases and J by 4 bases, with 20 bases between. The germline V gene has CDR1 SGHRS and CDR2 YFSETQ. The CDR3 nucleotides are TGCGCCAGCAGCCAAAACCGGGGAGAGGGCACCTATGGCTACACCTTC. Translating it yields CASSQNRGEGTYGYTF.

The CDR3 reads CASSQRDGSNEQFF. The DNA for the CDR3 is TGTGCCAGCAGCCAACGTGACGGGAGTAATGAGCAGTTCTTC. The chain uses TRBV3-1 (or the pseudogene TRBV3-2) and TRBJ2-1, with a possible D match to TRBD2 (6 bases). The V and J ends lost 2 bases and 7 bases respectively, with 12 bases between them. The CDR3 totals 14 residues. Germline V gene lookup returns CDR1 LGHDT and CDR2 YNNKEL (reference sequence).

The V and J genes are TRBV29-1 and TRBJ1-2, with 7 bases matching TRBD1. CDR1 SQVTM and CDR2 ANQGSEA come from the germline V gene. J gave up 4 bases and V 4 bases, and 6 bases lay outside the gene matches. The CDR3 is 13 amino acids. CDR3 coding DNA: TGCAGCGTTGGGGCCGGGACAGCCTATGGCTACACCTTC. Translated, it gives CSVGAGTAYGYTF.

This chain connects TRBV19 to TRBJ1-3; no reliable D call. Germline lookup yields CDR1 LNHDA and CDR2 SQIVND (reference sequence). The CDR3 covers 14 residues. Trimming left V 5 bases short and J 0 bases short, with 8 bases between. The CDR3 loop reads CASSQVVSGNTIYF. CDR3 DNA: TGTGCCAGTAGTCAGGTCGTCTCTGGAAACACCATATATTTT. Using reference TRBV19 and TRBJ1-3 for the parts outside the CDR3, the full variable domain is DGGITQSPKYLFRKEGQNVTLSCEQNLNHDAMYWYRQDPGQGLRLIYYSQIVNDFQKGDIAEGYSVSREKKESFPLTVTSAQKNPTAFYLCASSQVVSGNTIYFGEGSWLTVV.

The chain joins TRBV5-1 to TRBJ1-3, with TRBD1 as a possible D gene (5 bases). V was shortened by 1 base and J by 4 bases, with 12 bases between the two germline ends. The CDR3 totals 15 residues. The germline gives CDR1 SGHRS, CDR2 YFSETQ. The CDR3 DNA follows: TGCGCCAGCAGCTTGTACCCGGGGGAAGGAAACACCATATATTTT. It specifies CASSLYPGEGNTIYF.

The chain has TRBV11-2 and TRBJ2-7; TRBD2 might be the D (6 bases). Trimming took off 6 bases at V and 2 bases at J, with 23 bases between the two ends. The germline V gene has CDR1 SGHAT and CDR2 FQNNGV. The CDR3 is made up of 17 amino acids. The CDR3 nucleotides are TGTGCCAGCAGGCTAGTACCGGGACTGACCATCACCTACGAGCAGTACTTC. Translating gives CASRLVPGLTITYEQYF.

Only one count was recorded for this clone. This rearrangement joins TRBV5-1 to TRBJ2-2; 7 bases are shared with TRBD1. This CDR3 has 14 amino acids. Trimming took 0 bases from V and 6 from J; bases not matched to a gene: 2. Germline V gives CDR1 SGHRS, CDR2 YFSETQ. The CDR3 sequence: CASSLGTGAGELFF. DNA for the CDR3: TGCGCCAGCAGCTTGGGGACAGGAGCCGGGGAGCTGTTTTTT. The full variable domain, with the rest looked up from reference TRBV5-1 and TRBJ2-2, is KAGVTQTPRYLIKTRGQQVTLSCSPISGHRSVSWYQQTPGQGLQFLFEYFSETQRNKGNFPGRFSGRQFSNSRSEMNVSTLELGDSALYLCASSLGTGAGELFFGEGSRLTVL.

The CDR3 sequence: CASSAGTGAPRTDTQYF. The CDR3 coding sequence is TGTGCCAGCAGTGCCGGGACAGGGGCACCCCGCACAGATACGCAGTATTTT. The J gene is TRBJ2-3, the V gene TRBV6-1; 10 bases are shared with TRBD1. J lost 1 base, V lost 4 bases, and 8 bases had no gene match. CDR3 length: 17 residues. Germline lookup yields CDR1 MNHNS and CDR2 SASEGT.

The J gene is TRBJ2-7, the V gene TRBV6-1; no reliable D call. Germline V lookup: CDR1 MNHNS, CDR2 SASEGT. CDR3 length: 14 amino acids. Between the trimmed V and J ends, which lost 0 bases and 3 bases, there was a span of 9 bases. The CDR3 is CASSEAPAVYEQYF. In DNA form, the CDR3 reads TGTGCCAGCAGTGAAGCCCCCGCAGTCTACGAGCAGTACTTC.

In nucleotides, the CDR3 is TGTGCCAGCAGTTACGGCAGGCCTAGCAATCAGCCCCAGCATTTT. Residues: CASSYGRPSNQPQHF. The chain carries TRBV6-5 and TRBJ1-5; no firm D call. Germline V CDR1 and CDR2: MNHEY, SVGAGI. The germline V and J ends were trimmed by 2 bases and 0 bases, with 8 bases remaining between them. The length of the CDR3 is 15 residues.

The V gene is TRBV6-5, the J gene TRBJ2-2; 7 bases are shared with TRBD2. CDR1 and CDR2 from the germline V gene are MNHEY and SVGAGI. The V segment lost 7 bases and the J segment 7 bases; nucleotides outside the gene matches: 6. The CDR3 has 13 amino acids. In nucleotides, the CDR3 is TGTGCCAGCACCCCGGGCGGGGGCGGGGAGCTGTTTTTT. Encoded protein: CASTPGGGGELFF.

The chain employs TRBV25-1 and TRBJ1-5; 8 positions agree with TRBD1. Germline loops: CDR1 MGHDK, CDR2 SYGVNS. The CDR3 consists of 13 residues. Trimming cost V 4 bases and J 5 bases; bases outside gene matches: 1. CDR3 sequence: CASSGQGYQPQHF. The CDR3 nucleotides are TGTGCCAGCAGTGGACAGGGGTATCAGCCCCAGCATTTT.

The chain is built from TRBV19 and TRBJ2-4; tentatively, D is TRBD1 (5 bases). From germline, CDR1 is LNHDA and CDR2 SQIVND (reference sequence). The germline V and J ends were trimmed by 1 base and 0 bases, with 13 bases remaining between them. The CDR3 extends over 17 amino acids. CDR3 DNA sequence: TGTGCCAGTAGTATAGGCGACAGCCGATCAGCCAAAAACATTCAGTACTTC. Its translation: CASSIGDSRSAKNIQYF.

This chain connects TRBV7-2 to TRBJ1-5; 8 positions agree with TRBD1. The V segment lost 5 bases and the J segment 6 bases; nucleotides outside the gene matches: 9. The CDR3 covers 15 residues. Germline V gene lookup returns CDR1 SGHTA and CDR2 FQGNSA. CDR3 sequence (DNA): TGTGCCAGCAGCGCGGAGGGCGGGACAGGTCAGCCCCAGCATTTT. Its protein is CASSAEGGTGQPQHF.

This chain joins TRBV7-8 and TRBJ1-3; the D is unclear. Deletions cut 0 bases from V and 0 bases from J, with 9 bases between. Per germline, CDR1 SGHVS and CDR2 FQNEAQ. The CDR3 runs to 16 residues. The CDR3 region has the DNA TGTGCCAGCAGCTTAGCTCGAGGGAGCTCTGGAAACACCATATATTTT. Its protein product is CASSLARGSSGNTIYF.

The chain is built from TRBV6-6 and TRBJ1-4; D unresolved. Germline V gene lookup returns CDR1 MNHNY and CDR2 SVGAGI (reference sequence). This CDR3 region has 13 residues. Trimming cost V 7 bases and J 6 bases, with 12 bases left between them. For the CDR3, the DNA is TGTGCCAGCACGAACGGGTTGTATGAAAAACTGTTTTTT. This sequence encodes CASTNGLYEKLFF.

The chain links TRBV6-6 to TRBJ1-5, with D hard to call. V was cut by 5 bases and J by 0 bases, with 17 bases left in between. The CDR3 runs to 17 residues. CDR1 is MNHNY and CDR2 is SVGAGI in the germline V gene (reference sequence). The CDR3 DNA follows: TGTGCCAGCAGTCCCGGCGGCGTGCAACATAGCAATCAGCCCCAGCATTTT. Protein: CASSPGGVQHSNQPQHF.

The chain combines TRBV10-3 with TRBJ1-1; D gene unclear. Looked up from germline, CDR1 is ENHRY and CDR2 is SYGVKD. The CDR3 totals 12 residues. Trimming shortened V by 6 bases and J by 1 base, and 6 bases separated the two germline ends. The CDR3 sequence is CAISLANTEAFF. DNA for the CDR3: TGTGCCATCAGCTTGGCGAACACTGAAGCTTTCTTT.

In its sample, this clone was seen once. The chain recombines TRBV11-3 with TRBJ2-2; 8 nucleotides line up with TRBD2. This CDR3 is 16 amino acids long. CDR1 is SGHNT, CDR2 YENEEA, per germline. V lost 1 base and J lost 2; bases outside the gene matches: 3. The CDR3 bases are TGTGCCAGCAGCTTAGTATTAGCGGGAAACACCGGGGAGCTGTTTTTT. Protein sequence: CASSLVLAGNTGELFF.

A word on this clone: It is unclear where the CDR3 begins or ends on the DNA, so no DNA is shown, and the CDR3 is as TCRdb lists it. The chain has TRBV4-1 and TRBJ1-2; the table's TRBD1 call for D was not verified on the DNA. The CDR3 comprises 18 residues, both ends counted. Per the germline V gene, CDR1 is MGHRA and CDR2 is YSYEKL. This chain's CDR3 is CASSQERVGQGSQGINTF.

The rearrangement links TRBV7-8 to TRBJ2-1, with 10 bases matching TRBD1. V lost 2 bases and J lost 1; bases outside the gene matches: 5. CDR3 size: 17 residues. CDR1 SGHVS and CDR2 FQNEAQ come from the germline V gene. The CDR3 here is CASSLYRQGASYNEQFF. The CDR3 DNA is TGTGCCAGCAGCTTATATAGACAGGGGGCTTCCTACAATGAGCAGTTCTTC.

The V gene is TRBV15, the J gene TRBJ1-6; TRBD1 might be the D (5 bases). Looked up from germline, CDR1 is LNHNV and CDR2 is YYDKDF (reference sequence). V lost 0 bases and J 8 bases, leaving 8 bases between the germline ends. This CDR3 is 14 amino acids long. The chain's CDR3 is CATSRDPGYSPLHF. Here the CDR3 DNA reads TGTGCCACCAGCAGAGATCCAGGGTATTCACCCCTCCACTTT.

The V call is TRBV19, the J call TRBJ1-5; D is undetermined. The CDR3 spans 15 residues. Trimming pared 9 bases from V and 0 bases from J, leaving 15 bases between. Germline CDR1 LNHDA, CDR2 SQIVND (reference sequence). The CDR3: CASRTTAYSNQPQHF. CDR3 nucleotides: TGTGCCAGCCGTACCACAGCTTATAGCAATCAGCCCCAGCATTTT.

The count of this clone is one. The rearrangement joins TRBV3-1 (or the pseudogene TRBV3-2) to TRBJ1-4; 9 positions agree with TRBD1. Germline CDR1 reads LGHDT; CDR2 reads YNNKEL (reference sequence). The V segment lost 6 bases and the J segment 8 bases; nucleotides outside the gene matches: 4. The CDR3 covers 13 residues. CDR3 bases: TGTGCCAGCAGGCCGGGACAGGGAGAAAAACTGTTTTTT. This gives the protein CASRPGQGEKLFF.

The gene calls are TRBV10-1 and TRBJ2-1; D is perhaps TRBD2 (6 bases). Germline V gene sequence: CDR1 WNHNN, CDR2 SYGVQD (reference sequence). Trimming shortened V by 8 bases and J by 2 bases, and 16 bases separated the two germline ends. The CDR3 runs to 15 residues. CDR3 amino acids: CASSISGGAYNEQFF. The CDR3 region has the DNA TGCGCCAGCTCGATTAGCGGAGGCGCCTACAATGAGCAGTTCTTC.

The rearrangement links TRBV5-1 to TRBJ2-2, with TRBD2 matching 9 bases. The CDR3 totals 16 residues. J lost 0 bases, V lost 2 bases, and 2 bases had no gene match. The germline CDR1 and CDR2 sequences are SGHRS and YFSETQ. The CDR3 DNA follows: TGCGCCAGCAGCTTCCTAGCGGGATCGAACACCGGGGAGCTGTTTTTT. It is translated as CASSFLAGSNTGELFF.